Below are 15 T cell receptor beta chains sequenced from a single sample in a study of identical twins (dated by TCRdb to the mid-2010s). Receptors were amplified or captured by 5' RACE. Sequencer: Illumina HiSeq 2000. TCRdb passed the public sequencing reads through fastp at Q25 and MiXCR, retaining productive beta sequences. Rows with a matching CDR3 protein are joined into one entry that keeps the most common DNA and genes. Recorded for this sample are about 530,000 distinct CDR3 sequences; 20% to 25% of them occurred a single time. The ten biggest clones cover around 0.5% of the sample. The sample was also reused in another study, on yellow fever vaccine responses in identical twins.

Sequenced sample: CD4+ T cells sorted from blood. These receptors came from a woman aged 18 to 35 in good health.

The rearrangement joins TRBV20-1 to TRBJ1-1; tentatively, D is TRBD1 (5 bases). The germline gives CDR1 DFQATT, CDR2 SNEGSKA (reference sequence). The CDR3 is 14 amino acids. Trimming removed 6 bases from V and 4 bases from J, with 18 bases in between. CDR3: CSAQGMGLSTEAFF. The CDR3 coding sequence is TGCAGTGCGCAAGGGATGGGGCTGAGCACTGAAGCTTTCTTT.

The sample holds one count of this clonotype. This chain connects TRBV5-1 to TRBJ2-1; 9 nucleotides line up with TRBD2. CDR3 length equals 15 residues. Germline V gene lookup returns CDR1 SGHRS and CDR2 YFSETQ. Germline trimming cut 6 bases from V and 7 bases from J; bases unmatched to any gene: 11. Here the CDR3 DNA reads TGCGCCAGCAAGACGGCGGGAGGGCCTCGGAATGAGCAGTTCTTC. Protein: CASKTAGGPRNEQFF.

The V gene is TRBV7-9, the J gene TRBJ1-6; a possible D gene is TRBD1 (5 bases). The CDR3 sequence is 15 residues long. Trimming stripped 5 bases from V and 10 bases from J, with 18 bases between. Germline loops: CDR1 SEHNR, CDR2 FQNEAQ (reference sequence). CDR3 in amino acids: CASSPNRGGNSPLHF. CDR3 DNA: TGTGCCAGCAGCCCAAACCGGGGGGGAAACTCACCCCTCCACTTT.

J is TRBJ2-1 and V is TRBV5-1, with 8 bases that match TRBD2. In germline, CDR1 is SGHRS, CDR2 YFSETQ. V gave up 2 bases and J gave up 8 bases; unmatched junction bases: 12. The CDR3 is made up of 16 amino acids. CDR3 sequence (DNA): TGCGCCAGCAGCTTTCGAAACAGCGGGAGTAGGGATGAGCAGTTCTTC. Translating it yields CASSFRNSGSRDEQFF.

The rearrangement links TRBV15 to TRBJ2-1; 10 nucleotides line up with TRBD2. The CDR3 contains 17 residues. Germline CDR1 reads LNHNV; CDR2 reads YYDKDF (reference sequence). Trimming removed 1 base from V and 11 bases from J; junction bases left unmatched: 14. The CDR3 DNA reads as TGTGCCACCAGCAGAGCCCTTCTCGGGACTAGCGATATTCAGCAGTTCTTC. It specifies CATSRALLGTSDIQQFF. Supplemented by reference TRBV15 and TRBJ2-1, the full variable domain reads DAMVIQNPRYQVTQFGKPVTLSCSQTLNHNVMYWYQQKSSQAPKLLFHYYDKDFNNEADTPDNFQSRRPNTSFCFLDIRSPGLGDTAMYLCATSRALLGTSDIQQFFGPGTRLTVL.

This clonotype was seen only a few times. The CDR3 nucleotides are TGCAGTGCTACGCCCACTTGGGACAGTAACTACGAGCAGTACTTC. This encodes CSATPTWDSNYEQYF. The chain recombines TRBV20-1 with TRBJ2-7; TRBD1 matches at 7 bases. Germline trimming cut 4 bases from V and 3 bases from J; bases unmatched to any gene: 12. The CDR3 runs to 15 residues. Looked up from germline, CDR1 is DFQATT and CDR2 is SNEGSKA (reference sequence).

The chain has TRBV6-4 and TRBJ2-7; tentative D call: TRBD1 (5 bases). The CDR3 has 15 residues. Deletions cut 2 bases from V and 0 bases from J, with 11 bases between. The germline gives CDR1 MRHNA, CDR2 SNTAGT. CDR3 sequence: CASSDRVRVSYEQYV. The CDR3 coding sequence is TGTGCCAGCAGTGACAGGGTCAGGGTCTCCTACGAGCAGTACGTC.

This chain links TRBV6-1 with TRBJ2-2; TRBD2 aligns across 8 bases. The germline CDR1 and CDR2 sequences are MNHNS and SASEGT. The CDR3 extends over 16 amino acids. V dropped 4 bases and J dropped 5; count of bases not matched to a gene: 9. Here the CDR3 reads CASSGPSLAGTGELFF. The CDR3, as DNA: TGTGCCAGCAGTGGTCCAAGTCTAGCGGGTACCGGGGAGCTGTTTTTT.

V gene TRBV7-2 combines with J gene TRBJ2-7; D is unresolved. CDR1 SGHTA and CDR2 FQGNSA come from the germline V gene. Deletions cut 6 bases from V and 1 base from J, with 16 bases between. CDR3 length: 15 residues. CDR3 sequence: CASREPNRDSYEQYF. The CDR3 DNA is TGTGCCAGCAGGGAACCTAACCGAGATTCCTACGAGCAGTACTTC.

This sequence joins TRBV20-1 and TRBJ2-2; TRBD1 agrees at 9 bases. V lost 0 bases, J lost 0 bases, and 8 bases stayed unmatched. Germline V gene lookup returns CDR1 DFQATT and CDR2 SNEGSKA (reference sequence). The CDR3 runs 18 residues. This CDR3 reads CSARDQTGDRANTGELFF. CDR3 DNA: TGCAGTGCTAGAGATCAGACGGGGGACAGGGCGAACACCGGGGAGCTGTTTTTT.

This chain links TRBV11-1 with TRBJ1-1, with TRBD1 as a possible D gene (6 bases). Germline V lookup: CDR1 SGHAT, CDR2 FQDESV (reference sequence). The length of the CDR3 is 15 residues. Trimming removed 3 bases at V and 0 bases at J, with 11 bases between. The CDR3 reads CASSFTGPMNTEAFF. The CDR3 region has the DNA TGTGCCAGCAGCTTCACAGGGCCAATGAACACTGAAGCTTTCTTT.

The rearrangement links TRBV10-3 to TRBJ2-2; maybe TRBD2 (5 bases). Between the trimmed V and J ends, which lost 3 bases and 0 bases, there was a span of 14 bases. This CDR3 has 17 amino acids. CDR1 ENHRY and CDR2 SYGVKD come from the germline V gene. The CDR3 DNA reads TGTGCCATCAGTGAATTAGCGAGCGCAGCGAACACCGGGGAGCTGTTTTTT. Amino acid sequence: CAISELASAANTGELFF.

V gene TRBV5-1 combines with J gene TRBJ2-3, with D perhaps TRBD1 (5 bases). This CDR3 contains 19 residues. V lost 0 bases to trimming and J lost 5 bases, with 25 bases between them. Germline values: CDR1 SGHRS, CDR2 YFSETQ. CDR3: CASSLGFVGVANPVDTQYF. The DNA for the CDR3 is TGCGCCAGCAGCTTGGGATTCGTAGGGGTAGCCAACCCCGTAGATACGCAGTATTTT.

This clonotype came up a few times. This rearrangement joins TRBV7-2 to TRBJ1-4, with 10 bases matching TRBD1. This CDR3 region has 15 residues. Trimming took 5 bases from V and 3 from J; bases not matched to a gene: 3. Germline CDR1 reads SGHTA; CDR2 reads FQGNSA. This CDR3 is CASSQGQGANEKLFF. The CDR3 DNA reads TGTGCCAGCAGCCAAGGACAGGGGGCTAATGAAAAACTGTTTTTT.

The chain uses TRBV29-1 and TRBJ1-2; D is possibly TRBD1 (5 bases). The germline V gene encodes CDR1 SQVTM and CDR2 ANQGSEA. This CDR3 comprises 14 residues. V was cut by 0 bases and J by 6 bases, with 14 bases left in between. CDR3 bases: TGCAGCGTTGAAGATCAAGGGGTTGGTCATGGCTACACCTTC. Protein: CSVEDQGVGHGYTF.